A single T cell receptor (beta chain) is shown here with its context. The antigen is unknown. This specimen comes from a study of cytomegalovirus exposure and HLA in healthy donors. Study findings and constraints: Cytomegalovirus-associated TCR beta chains were listed, numbering some 150.

This CDR3 region has 14 residues. Germline loops: CDR1 MNHEY, CDR2 SVGAGI. Trimming cost V 0 bases and J 3 bases, with 8 bases left between them. Profiling relied on immunoSEQ multiplex PCR, and the TCRdb table lists in-frame clones only, not all of them. Among around 170,000 clones listed, more than 75% were seen once. This sequence was found in a man aged 18 to 30 in good health and CMV-seronegative. The source material was PBMCs. The chain uses TRBV6-5 and TRBJ1-1; weak D call: TRBD1 (6 bases). DNA of the CDR3: TGTGCCAGCAGTTACTCCAGGGGTGACACTGAAGCTTTCTTT. Its protein is CASSYSRGDTEAFF.